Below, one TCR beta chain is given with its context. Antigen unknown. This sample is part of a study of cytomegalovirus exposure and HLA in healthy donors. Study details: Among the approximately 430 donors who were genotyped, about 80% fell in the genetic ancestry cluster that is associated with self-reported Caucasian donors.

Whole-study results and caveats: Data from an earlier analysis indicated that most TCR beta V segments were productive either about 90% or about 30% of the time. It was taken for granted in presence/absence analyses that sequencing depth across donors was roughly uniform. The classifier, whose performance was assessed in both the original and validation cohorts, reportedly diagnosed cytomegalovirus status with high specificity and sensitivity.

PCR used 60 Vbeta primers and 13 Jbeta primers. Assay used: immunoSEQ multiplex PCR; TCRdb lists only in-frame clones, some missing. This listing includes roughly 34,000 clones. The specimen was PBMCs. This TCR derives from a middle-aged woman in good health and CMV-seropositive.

In DNA form, the CDR3 reads TGTGCCAGCAGTTTCATGCGGGGAGGGACTGAAGCTTTCTTT. Residues: CASSFMRGGTEAFF. The chain uses TRBV28 and TRBJ1-1; D gene unclear. The germline V and J ends were trimmed by 3 bases and 5 bases, with 13 bases remaining between them. CDR1 and CDR2 (germline): MDHEN, SYDVKM. There are 14 residues in the CDR3. Full variable domain (outside the CDR3, taken from reference TRBV28 and TRBJ1-1): DVKVTQSSRYLVKRTGEKVFLECVQDMDHENMFWYRQDPGLGLRLIYFSYDVKMKEKGDIPEGYSVSREKKERFSLILESASTNQTSMYLCASSFMRGGTEAFFGQGTRLTVV.